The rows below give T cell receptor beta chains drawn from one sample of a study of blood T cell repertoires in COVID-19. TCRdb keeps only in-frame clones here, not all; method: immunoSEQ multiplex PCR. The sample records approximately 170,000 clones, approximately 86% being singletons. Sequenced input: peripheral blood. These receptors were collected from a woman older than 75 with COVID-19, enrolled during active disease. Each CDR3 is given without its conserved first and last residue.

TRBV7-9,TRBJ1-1,ASSAYGTGSLLFAEAF
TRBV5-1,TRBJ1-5,ASTLDRGLYSNQPQH
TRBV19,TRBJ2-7,ASSKGLTHLNEQY
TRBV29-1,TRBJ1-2,SVVGQGVDGYT
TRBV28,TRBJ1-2,ASSGQGGYGYT
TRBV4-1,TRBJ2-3,ASSPSSGSADTQY
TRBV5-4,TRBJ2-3,ASSLVPDRSPQY
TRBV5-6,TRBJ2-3,ASSFPGGGTDTQY
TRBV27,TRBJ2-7,ASSLFGPSVGEQY
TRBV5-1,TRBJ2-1,ASSLGTATYNEQF
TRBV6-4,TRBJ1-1,ASRTAKVGNTEAF
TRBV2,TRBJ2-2,ASRVGGMNTGELF
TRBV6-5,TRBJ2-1,GVGWDITPNEQF
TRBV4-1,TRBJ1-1,ASSPQQGRNTEAF
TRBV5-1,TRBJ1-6,ASSSNRSSYNSPLH
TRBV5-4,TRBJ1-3,ASSATGADTIY
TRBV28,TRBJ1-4,ASRPGQAINEKLF
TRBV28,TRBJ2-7,ASSFSGMNYEQY
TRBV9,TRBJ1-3,ASSDGDFSSGNTIY
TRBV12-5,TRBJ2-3,ASGLSGRTDTQY
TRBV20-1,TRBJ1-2,SASVGQRYGYT
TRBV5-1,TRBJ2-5,ASSFGEPQETQY
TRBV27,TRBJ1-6,ASSLGLGGANNSPLH
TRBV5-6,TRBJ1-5,ASSFGDQPQH
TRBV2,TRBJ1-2,ASRTTGGYGYT
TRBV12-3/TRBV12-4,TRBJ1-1,ASTLHLNTEAF
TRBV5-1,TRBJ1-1,ASSLEYMNTEAF
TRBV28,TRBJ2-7,ASSTGTGVNY
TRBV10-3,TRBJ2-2,ASLSGSENTGELF
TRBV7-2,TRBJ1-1,ASSLERSGGKAF
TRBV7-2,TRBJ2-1,ASSGGSGTTYNEQF
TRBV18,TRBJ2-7,ASPGQY